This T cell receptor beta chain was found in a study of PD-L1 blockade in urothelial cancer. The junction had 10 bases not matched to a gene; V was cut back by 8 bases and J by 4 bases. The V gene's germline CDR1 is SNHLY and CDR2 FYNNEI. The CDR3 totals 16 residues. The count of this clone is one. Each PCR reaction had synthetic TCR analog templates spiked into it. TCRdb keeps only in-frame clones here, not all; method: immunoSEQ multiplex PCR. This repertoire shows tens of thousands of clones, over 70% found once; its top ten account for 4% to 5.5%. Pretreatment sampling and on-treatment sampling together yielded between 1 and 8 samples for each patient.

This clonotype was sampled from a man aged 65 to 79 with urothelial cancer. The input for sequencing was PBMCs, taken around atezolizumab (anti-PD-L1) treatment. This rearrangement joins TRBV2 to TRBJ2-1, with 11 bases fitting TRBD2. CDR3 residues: CASGGARLAGYNEQFF. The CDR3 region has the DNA TGTGCCAGCGGAGGAGCTCGACTAGCGGGGTACAATGAGCAGTTCTTC.